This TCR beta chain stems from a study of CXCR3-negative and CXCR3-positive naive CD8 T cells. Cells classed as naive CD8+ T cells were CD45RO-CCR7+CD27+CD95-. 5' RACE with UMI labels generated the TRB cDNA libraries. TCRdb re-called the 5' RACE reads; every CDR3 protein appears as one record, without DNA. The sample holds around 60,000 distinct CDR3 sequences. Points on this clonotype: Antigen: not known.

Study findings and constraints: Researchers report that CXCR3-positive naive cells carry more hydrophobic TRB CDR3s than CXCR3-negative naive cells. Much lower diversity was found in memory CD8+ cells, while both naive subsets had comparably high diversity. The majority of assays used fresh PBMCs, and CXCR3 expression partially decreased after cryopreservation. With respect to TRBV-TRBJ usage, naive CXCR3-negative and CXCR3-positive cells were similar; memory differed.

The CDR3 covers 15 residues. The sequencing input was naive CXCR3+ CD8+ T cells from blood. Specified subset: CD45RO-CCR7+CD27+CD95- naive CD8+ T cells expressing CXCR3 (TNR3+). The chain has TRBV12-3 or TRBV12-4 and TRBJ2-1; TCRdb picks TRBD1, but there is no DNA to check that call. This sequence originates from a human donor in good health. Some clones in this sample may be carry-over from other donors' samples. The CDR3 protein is CASTPGGRPYNEQFF.